This entry lists 15 T cell receptor beta chains sequenced from one sample in a study of tissue T cells after allogeneic stem cell transplantation (dated by TCRdb to between 2021 and 2024). Library preparation used the immunoSEQ multiplex PCR assay. TCRdb stores this immuneACCESS table with in-frame sequences only. Part of the clones is absent; in the studies checked, under half of the shortfall reflects unresolved V genes, and no reason is known for the rest. Counted in this sample were 48,000 or so clones; nearly 75% of them appeared once. Clones ranked in the top ten supply 0.7% of the sample. The specimen was sorted cells pooled from one or two spleens. The receptors were sampled from a pool of C57BL/6 mice in good health.

Concerning this clone: Gene names are mouse gene names. The read ends 1 residue before the CDR3 terminus; that terminus is restored from the germline J gene. The rearrangement uses TRBV12-2 and TRBJ2-5; weak D call: TRBD2 (7 bases). V was clipped by 0 bases and J by 3 bases, with 12 bases between them. The CDR3 totals 15 residues. The germline gives CDR1 SGHLS, CDR2 HYDKME. Incomplete CDR3 DNA: TGTGCCAGCTCTCTCGGGGGGCTGGGGCAAGACACCCAGTAC. Protein sequence: CASSLGGLGQDTQY. The entire CDR3 is CASSLGGLGQDTQYF.

Points on this clone: Mouse germline and gene names are used. The read terminates 1 residue ahead of where the CDR3 ends, so the germline J gene completes it. V is TRBV16 and J is TRBJ2-2; the match to TRBD2 covers 11 bases. Losses at the gene ends were 5 bases for V and 5 bases for J; bases not matched to a gene: 4. The CDR3 has 15 amino acids. CDR1 is SGHSA and CDR2 is FRNQAP in the germline V gene. The CDR3 loop is CASSNWGGATGQLYF. CDR3 bases read: TGTGCAAGCAGCAACTGGGGGGGCGCAACCGGGCAGCTCTAC.

As concerns this clone: Genes and germline come from the mouse. The read ends 1 residue early relative to the CDR3; the germline J gene fills the gap. The V call is TRBV12-1, the J call TRBJ1-4; no firm D call. This CDR3 is 16 amino acids long. CDR1 and CDR2 (germline): SGHSN, HYEKVE. With 0 bases removed from V and 0 bases from J, the gap between germline ends came to 10 bases. The CDR3 region is CASSLRENFSNERLFF. The CDR3 bases that were read are TGTGCCAGCTCTCTCAGGGAGAATTTTTCCAACGAAAGATTATTT.

Worth noting for this clone: Gene names refer to mouse genes. The read halts 1 residue ahead of the CDR3 end, with the missing end drawn from the germline J gene. The chain is built from TRBV16 and TRBJ1-2, with 7 bases lining up with TRBD1. Looked up from germline, CDR1 is SGHSA and CDR2 is FRNQAP. The length of the CDR3 is 15 residues. Trimming cost V 0 bases and J 0 bases; bases outside gene matches: 1. CDR3 protein: CASSLEGTANSDYTF. Incomplete CDR3 DNA: TGTGCAAGCAGCTTAGAGGGGACAGCAAACTCCGACTACACC. Drawing the rest from reference TRBV16 and TRBJ1-2, the complete variable domain is NAGVIQTPRHKVTGKGQEATLWCEPISGHSAVFWYRQTIVQGLEFLTYFRNQAPIDDSGMPKERFSAQMPNQSHSTLKIQSTQPQDSAVYLCASSLEGTANSDYTFGSGTRLLVI.

With respect to this clone: Germline and genes: mouse. The read finishes 1 residue shy of the CDR3 end, and the germline J gene is used to complete it. This chain uses TRBV29 with TRBJ1-3, with D tentatively TRBD1 (6 bases). The germline V gene has CDR1 MSHET and CDR2 SYDVDS. This CDR3 comprises 13 residues. CDR3 sequence: CASGTNSGNTLYF. CDR3 bases read: TGTGCCTCCGGGACAAATTCTGGAAATACGCTCTAT. The whole variable domain, remainder taken from reference TRBV29 and TRBJ1-3, is DMKVTQMPRYLIKRMGENVLLECGQDMSHETMYWYRQDPGLGLQLIYISYDVDSNSEGDIPKGYRVSRKKREHFSLILDSAKTNQTSVYFCASGTNSGNTLYFGEGSRLIVV.

Comment on this clone: Germline and genes here are mouse. The DNA ends 1 residue before the CDR3 does, and the rest of the CDR3 is filled in from the germline J gene. The chain joins TRBV1 to TRBJ2-7, with D hard to call. From germline, CDR1 is NSQYPW and CDR2 LRSPGD (reference sequence). The CDR3 consists of 11 residues. V shed 0 bases and J shed 4 bases, with 1 base lying between them. Partial CDR3 DNA: TGCACCTGCAGTGCAGAATATGAACAGTAC. Translated, it gives CTCSAEYEQY. The whole CDR3 reads CTCSAEYEQYF.

In the case of this clone: All gene names here are mouse names. Read data end 1 residue before the CDR3 end; the end is taken from the germline J gene. V is TRBV5 and J is TRBJ1-1; D call uncertain. This CDR3 spans 12 amino acids. CDR1 is LGHNA, CDR2 YNLKQL, per germline (reference sequence). Between the trimmed V and J ends, which lost 2 bases and 4 bases, there was a span of 5 bases. The CDR3: CASSQTGTEVFF. The sequenced CDR3 bases are TGTGCCAGCAGCCAAACGGGCACAGAAGTCTTC.

As to this clone: Mouse names are used for the genes. From the germline J gene comes the end of the CDR3, since the read stops 1 residue before it. The rearrangement links TRBV5 to TRBJ2-7; 12 nucleotides agree with TRBD2. CDR3 length: 14 residues. CDR1 is LGHNA, CDR2 YNLKQL, per germline (reference sequence). The V gene end was trimmed by 3 bases and the J gene end by 7 bases; junction bases not matched to a gene: 4. The chain's CDR3 is CASSHRTGGGEQYF. The sequenced part of the CDR3 DNA is TGTGCCAGCAGCCACCGGACTGGGGGGGGAGAACAGTAC.

Of note for this clone: Genes and germline are mouse. The CDR3 is cut off 1 residue early in the read; its end comes from the germline J gene. The V gene is TRBV13-2, the J gene TRBJ1-4, with unresolved D. Trimming stripped 2 bases from V and 6 bases from J, with 8 bases between. This CDR3 comprises 13 residues. Germline CDR1 is NNHNN and CDR2 is SYGAGS (reference sequence). This CDR3 is CASGEIAHERLFF. The sequenced part of the CDR3 DNA is TGTGCCAGCGGTGAGATTGCCCACGAAAGATTATTT.

A single count supports this clone. The listed genes are named as in mouse. CDR3 DNA, as far as it was read: TGTGCCAGCAGTGCCCCGTACTCCGACTACACC. Its protein is CASSAPYSDYT. The whole CDR3 is CASSAPYSDYTF. The rearrangement uses TRBV13-3 and TRBJ1-2, with D hard to call. The CDR3 is cut off 1 residue early in the read; its end comes from the germline J gene. The CDR3 covers 12 residues. In germline, CDR1 is NNHDY, CDR2 SYVADS. Trimming removed 3 bases from V and 3 bases from J, with 6 bases in between.

Turning to this clone: The gene names given are mouse names. CDR3 loop: CASSKTSGNTLYF. The sequenced part of the CDR3 DNA is TGTGCCAGTTCCAAAACTTCTGGAAATACGCTCTAT. The chain combines TRBV24 with TRBJ1-3; D not certain. With the read ending 1 residue before the CDR3 end, the germline J gene is used to fill in that end. Trimming stripped 9 bases from V and 0 bases from J, with 9 bases between. The germline V gene encodes CDR1 KGHTA and CDR2 FRNEEI. This CDR3 is 13 amino acids long.

Comments on this clone: Gene names and germline match the mouse. The observed sequence ends 1 residue before the CDR3 terminus, with the missing tail filled in from the germline J gene. V gene TRBV15 combines with J gene TRBJ1-4; the match to TRBD1 covers 7 bases. The CDR3 loop spans 12 amino acids. Per the germline V gene, CDR1 is SGHND and CDR2 is FRSKSL. V was clipped by 5 bases and J by 6 bases; unmatched bases: 0. The covered CDR3 bases are TGTGCCAGCAGTCAGGGGGACGAAAGATTATTT. Translation: CASSQGDERLF. The entire CDR3 is CASSQGDERLFF.

As to this clone: Mouse germline and gene names are used. The missing CDR3 end, 1 residue past where the read stops, is filled in from the germline J gene. The rearrangement links TRBV29 to TRBJ2-7; no definite D call. Trimming shortened V by 4 bases and J by 0 bases, and 1 base separated the two germline ends. This CDR3 has 11 amino acids. Looked up from germline, CDR1 is MSHET and CDR2 is SYDVDS. The CDR3 bases that were read are TGTGCTAGCAGTTCCTCCTATGAACAGTAC. Translating gives CASSSSYEQY. The whole CDR3 sequence is CASSSSYEQYF.

As regards this clone: All gene names here are mouse names. The CDR3 sequence: CASSQDTNTEVFF. CDR3 DNA, as far as it was read: TGTGCCAGCAGCCAAGACACAAACACAGAAGTCTTC. The chain couples TRBV5 to TRBJ1-1, with D unresolved. The read falls 1 residue short of the CDR3 end, and the missing part is taken from the germline J gene. Germline V lookup: CDR1 LGHNA, CDR2 YNLKQL (reference sequence). The V and J ends lost 0 bases and 0 bases respectively, with 2 bases between them. CDR3 size: 13 residues.

Concerning this clone itself: Gene names and germline match the mouse. The read comes to an end 1 residue before the CDR3 does, leaving the germline J gene to fill in the end. The V gene is TRBV3, the J gene TRBJ2-4; D uncertain. Trimming took off 0 bases at V and 0 bases at J, with 4 bases between the two ends. The CDR3 spans 14 residues. Germline lookup yields CDR1 SNHLY and CDR2 FYNGKV (reference sequence). The sequenced CDR3 bases are TGTGCCAGCAGCTTAGCTGGAAGTCAAAACACCTTGTAC. Amino acid sequence: CASSLAGSQNTLY. The full-length CDR3 reads as CASSLAGSQNTLYF.